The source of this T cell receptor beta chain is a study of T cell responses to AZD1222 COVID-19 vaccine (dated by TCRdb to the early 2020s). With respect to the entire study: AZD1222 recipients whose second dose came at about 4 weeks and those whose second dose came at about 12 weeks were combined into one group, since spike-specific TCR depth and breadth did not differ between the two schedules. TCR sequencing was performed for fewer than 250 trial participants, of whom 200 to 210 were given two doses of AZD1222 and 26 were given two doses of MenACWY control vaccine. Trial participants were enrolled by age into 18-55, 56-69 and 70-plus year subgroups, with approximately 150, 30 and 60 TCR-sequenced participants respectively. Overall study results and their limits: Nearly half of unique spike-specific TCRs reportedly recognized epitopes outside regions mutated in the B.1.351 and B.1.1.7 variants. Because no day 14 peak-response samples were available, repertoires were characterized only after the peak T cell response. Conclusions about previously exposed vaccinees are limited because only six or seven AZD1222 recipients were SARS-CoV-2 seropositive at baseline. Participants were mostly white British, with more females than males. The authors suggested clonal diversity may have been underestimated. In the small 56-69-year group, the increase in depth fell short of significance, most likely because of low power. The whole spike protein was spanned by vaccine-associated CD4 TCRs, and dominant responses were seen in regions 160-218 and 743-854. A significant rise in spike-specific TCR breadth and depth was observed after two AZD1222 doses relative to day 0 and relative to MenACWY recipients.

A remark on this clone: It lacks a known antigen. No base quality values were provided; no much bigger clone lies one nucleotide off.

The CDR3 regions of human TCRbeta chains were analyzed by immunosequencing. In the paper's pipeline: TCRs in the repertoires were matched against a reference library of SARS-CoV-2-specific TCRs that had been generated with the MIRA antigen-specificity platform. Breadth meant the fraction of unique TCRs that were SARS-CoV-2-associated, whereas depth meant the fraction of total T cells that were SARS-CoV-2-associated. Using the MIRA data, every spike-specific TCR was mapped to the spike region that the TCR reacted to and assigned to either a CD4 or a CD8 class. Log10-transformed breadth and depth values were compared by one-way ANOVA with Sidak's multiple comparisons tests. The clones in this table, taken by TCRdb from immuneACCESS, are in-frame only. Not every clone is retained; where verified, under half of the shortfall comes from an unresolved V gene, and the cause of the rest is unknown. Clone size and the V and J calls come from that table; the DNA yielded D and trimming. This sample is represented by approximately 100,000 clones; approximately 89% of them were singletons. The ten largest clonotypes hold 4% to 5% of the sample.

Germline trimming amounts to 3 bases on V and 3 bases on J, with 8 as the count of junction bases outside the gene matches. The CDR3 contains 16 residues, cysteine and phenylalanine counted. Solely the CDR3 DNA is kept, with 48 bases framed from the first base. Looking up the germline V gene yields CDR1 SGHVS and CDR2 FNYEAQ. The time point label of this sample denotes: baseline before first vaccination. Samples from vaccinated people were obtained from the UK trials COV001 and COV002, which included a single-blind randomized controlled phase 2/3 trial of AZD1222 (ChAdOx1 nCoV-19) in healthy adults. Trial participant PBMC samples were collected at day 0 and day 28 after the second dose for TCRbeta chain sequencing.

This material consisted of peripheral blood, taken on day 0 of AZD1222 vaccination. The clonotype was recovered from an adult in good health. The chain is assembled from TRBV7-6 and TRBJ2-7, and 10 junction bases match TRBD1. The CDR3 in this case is CASSFGSGQGVYEQYF. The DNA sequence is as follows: TGTGCCAGCAGCTTTGGGTCCGGACAGGGGGTCTACGAGCAGTACTTC.